This T cell receptor beta chain was observed in a study of graft-versus-host responses after intestinal transplantation. Germline V gives CDR1 SGHTA, CDR2 FQGNSA. V dropped 2 bases and J dropped 5 bases, with 22 bases sitting between them. There are 17 residues in the CDR3. Produced via immunoSEQ multiplex PCR; TCRdb's table is partial and in-frame only. The profile shows 85,000 to 100,000 clones, 86% of them singletons. This receptor was taken from a human patient who received an intestinal transplant, so some T cells may come from the graft donor. This specimen consisted of PBMCs, obtained 255 days after intestinal transplant. This rearrangement joins TRBV7-2 to TRBJ2-7; the D gene is possibly TRBD2 (5 bases). CDR3 protein: CASSLCSGVALPHEQYF. The DNA of the CDR3 is TGTGCCAGCAGCTTATGTTCCGGGGTAGCGCTCCCCCACGAGCAGTACTTC.